The 31 T cell receptor beta chains in this list originate from one sample, sequenced in a study of cytomegalovirus exposure and HLA in healthy donors. Here immunoSEQ multiplex PCR was the method, and the copy in TCRdb shows in-frame clones only, minus some. The data hold 120,000 or so clones, with about 96% observed a single time. Material: PBMCs. These TCRs come from a young man in good health and CMV-seronegative.

The chain links TRBV19 to TRBJ2-2, with D possibly matching TRBD1 (6 bases). This CDR3 comprises 17 residues. V lost 6 bases, J lost 5 bases, and 22 bases lay in between. Germline CDR1 reads LNHDA; CDR2 reads SQIVND (reference sequence). This CDR3 reads CASRGALGRGGTGELFF. For the CDR3, the DNA is TGTGCCAGTAGAGGGGCCTTGGGCAGGGGCGGGACCGGGGAGCTGTTTTTT.

The chain couples TRBV6-6 to TRBJ2-7, with 10 bases fitting TRBD1. Germline loops: CDR1 MNHNY, CDR2 SVGAGI (reference sequence). The CDR3 is made up of 14 amino acids. Germline trimming cut 2 bases from V and 6 bases from J; bases unmatched to any gene: 4. The CDR3 region has the DNA TGTGCCAGCAGTTACACGGGACAGGGGTTCGAGCAGTACTTC. Residues: CASSYTGQGFEQYF.

V and J are TRBV20-1 and TRBJ2-1; maybe TRBD1 (5 bases). The V end was cut by 7 bases, the J end by 10 bases, with 11 bases between. The CDR3 is 10 residues long. Germline CDR1 is DFQATT and CDR2 is SNEGSKA (reference sequence). The CDR3 DNA follows: TGCAGTGTAGGGGTCAGGGAGCAGTTCTTC. Amino acid sequence: CSVGVREQFF.

This chain connects TRBV9 to TRBJ1-2; perhaps TRBD1 as D (5 bases). V lost 0 bases to trimming and J lost 3 bases, with 6 bases between them. The CDR3 contains 13 residues. CDR1 is SGDLS and CDR2 is YYNGEE in the germline V gene. CDR3 DNA: TGTGCCAGCAGCGTAGAACAGGACTATGGCTACACCTTC. It translates to CASSVEQDYGYTF. Looking up the rest from reference TRBV9 and TRBJ1-2 gives the full variable domain: DSGVTQTPKHLITATGQRVTLRCSPRSGDLSVYWYQQSLDQGLQFLIQYYNGEERAKGNILERFSAQQFPDLHSELNLSSLELGDSALYFCASSVEQDYGYTFGSGTRLTVV.

This chain joins TRBV6-6 and TRBJ2-7, with 7 bases matching TRBD1. The CDR3 spans 13 residues. V lost 10 bases, J lost 7 bases, and 13 bases stayed unmatched. The V gene's germline CDR1 is MNHNY and CDR2 SVGAGI (reference sequence). The CDR3 nucleotides are TGTGCCACTCTAATCCCATCAGGGGGAGAGCAGTACTTC. Amino acid sequence: CATLIPSGGEQYF.

V and J are TRBV11-2 and TRBJ1-2, with TRBD1 matching over 7 bases. Per germline, CDR1 SGHAT and CDR2 FQNNGV. J gave up 4 bases and V 2 bases, and 4 bases lay outside the gene matches. CDR3 length: 14 residues. CDR3 in DNA: TGTGCCAGCAGCTTATGGCAGGGGGGCTATGGCTACACCTTC. Translated, it gives CASSLWQGGYGYTF.

This clone is a singleton in its sample. The chain links TRBV11-2 to TRBJ2-3; D is ambiguous. CDR3 size: 14 residues. Germline V gene lookup returns CDR1 SGHAT and CDR2 FQNNGV. V lost 1 base and J 5 bases, leaving 10 bases between the germline ends. This CDR3 is CASSLGPAVDTQYF. CDR3 coding DNA: TGTGCCAGCAGCTTAGGCCCGGCGGTAGATACGCAGTATTTT.

This chain links TRBV28 with TRBJ2-7; a possible D gene is TRBD2 (5 bases). Germline assignment: CDR1 MDHEN and CDR2 SYDVKM. Trimming pared 3 bases from V and 2 bases from J, leaving 8 bases between. The CDR3 contains 13 residues. The CDR3 here is CASSLVGTYEQYF. In DNA form, the CDR3 reads TGTGCCAGCAGTTTGGTCGGGACCTACGAGCAGTACTTC.

The chain carries TRBV9 and TRBJ2-2, with TRBD2 matching over 11 bases. Germline V gene lookup returns CDR1 SGDLS and CDR2 YYNGEE. J gave up 3 bases and V 3 bases, and 4 bases lay outside the gene matches. This CDR3 has 16 amino acids. The CDR3 spells CASSEGLADYTGELFF. The CDR3, as DNA: TGTGCCAGCAGCGAGGGACTAGCGGACTACACCGGGGAGCTGTTTTTT.

The chain carries TRBV4-3 and TRBJ2-5; the match to TRBD2 covers 9 bases. V lost 0 bases, J lost 0 bases, and 11 bases stayed unmatched. This CDR3 contains 19 residues. CDR1 and CDR2 from the germline V gene are LGHNA and YSLEER. CDR3 sequence: CASSQDLASGNTHQETQYF. DNA of the CDR3: TGCGCCAGCAGCCAAGATTTGGCTAGCGGGAATACCCACCAAGAGACCCAGTACTTC.

V is TRBV4-3 and J is TRBJ2-1; weak D call: TRBD2 (5 bases). V gave up 1 base and J gave up 5 bases, with 12 bases separating them. From germline, CDR1 is LGHNA and CDR2 YSLEER. The CDR3 length is 15 residues. The CDR3, as DNA: TGCGCCAGCAGCCAAGTCTGGGGAGAAAACAATGAGCAGTTCTTC. Its translation is CASSQVWGENNEQFF.

This chain uses TRBV2 with TRBJ1-5; D remains unclear. This CDR3 is built from 12 residues. The ends were cut back, 11 bases at V and 1 base at J, with 9 bases in the middle. Germline V gene data show CDR1 as SNHLY and CDR2 as FYNNEI. The CDR3 DNA reads TGTGCCTCCCGCGGGAGCAATCAGCCCCAGCATTTT. Protein product: CASRGSNQPQHF.

The sample holds a few counts of this clone. This chain uses TRBV7-2 with TRBJ2-3; 7 bases are shared with TRBD2. Germline assignment: CDR1 SGHTA and CDR2 FQGNSA. V shed 7 bases, J shed 11 bases, and the junction held 12 bases outside the gene matches. The CDR3 runs to 13 residues. The CDR3 DNA sequence: TGTGCCAGCAAGGCTAGCGGACCGAAGGGGCAGTATTTT. Translated, it gives CASKASGPKGQYF.

The genes are TRBV19 and TRBJ1-1, with a possible D match to TRBD1 (6 bases). This CDR3 spans 14 amino acids. CDR1 and CDR2 from the germline V gene are LNHDA and SQIVND (reference sequence). Trimming took off 5 bases at V and 4 bases at J, with 14 bases between the two ends. CDR3: CASSQWTARTEAFF. The CDR3 nucleotides are TGTGCCAGTAGTCAGTGGACAGCGCGCACTGAAGCTTTCTTT.

The chain joins TRBV6-5 to TRBJ1-5, with a weak D call TRBD1 (5 bases). Trimming cost V 5 bases and J 3 bases, with 14 bases left between them. This CDR3 contains 15 residues. Germline lookup yields CDR1 MNHEY and CDR2 SVGAGI. The CDR3 DNA reads as TGTGCCAGCAGTCCCTACAGGAACTACAATCAGCCCCAGCATTTT. It encodes CASSPYRNYNQPQHF.

The rearrangement uses TRBV7-8 and TRBJ2-1, with TRBD2 identical over 10 bases. The CDR3 extends over 15 amino acids. The germline V gene has CDR1 SGHVS and CDR2 FQNEAQ. J lost 8 bases, V lost 1 base, and 5 bases had no gene match. CDR3 sequence (DNA): TGTGCCAGCAGCTTAGATGCTAGCGGGAGACATGAGCAGTTCTTC. Translation gives CASSLDASGRHEQFF.

The chain uses TRBV27 and TRBJ2-1, with 8 nucleotides matching TRBD1. The V segment lost 5 bases and the J segment 1 base; nucleotides outside the gene matches: 4. CDR1 MNHEY and CDR2 SMNVEV come from the germline V gene (reference sequence). The CDR3 length is 15 residues. CDR3 sequence (DNA): TGTGCCAGCAGTGCCGGACAGGGATCCTACAATGAGCAGTTCTTC. This codes for CASSAGQGSYNEQFF.

This chain joins TRBV9 and TRBJ1-3; TRBD1 agrees at 7 bases. CDR3 length equals 15 residues. V lost 0 bases to trimming and J lost 8 bases; unmatched junction nucleotides: 8. In germline, CDR1 is SGDLS, CDR2 YYNGEE. The CDR3 spells CASSVVGDRRDTIYF. The CDR3 nucleotides are TGTGCCAGCAGCGTAGTAGGGGACAGAAGGGACACCATATATTTT.

The CDR3: CASSYSELQHYGYTF. CDR3 coding DNA: TGTGCCAGCAGTTACTCGGAATTACAGCACTATGGCTACACCTTC. The chain carries TRBV6-5 and TRBJ1-2; D not certain. Germline CDR1 and CDR2: MNHEY and SVGAGI. The V end was cut by 0 bases, the J end by 3 bases, with 11 bases between. This CDR3 comprises 15 residues.

The rearrangement uses TRBV30 and TRBJ1-3; 8 bases agree with TRBD1. Germline CDR1 is GTSNPN and CDR2 is SVGIG (reference sequence). This CDR3 has 17 residues. The ends lost 2 bases at V and 0 bases at J; junction bases unmatched: 9. CDR3 amino acids: CAWSLWTGMSSGNTIYF. The CDR3 coding sequence is TGTGCCTGGAGTCTTTGGACAGGGATGAGCTCTGGAAACACCATATATTTT.

V gene TRBV5-1 combines with J gene TRBJ2-5, with a possible D match to TRBD2 (6 bases). The CDR3 runs 14 residues. V lost 8 bases and J lost 5, with 19 bases in between. Germline V gene lookup returns CDR1 SGHRS and CDR2 YFSETQ. The CDR3 nucleotides read TGCGCCAGTACCCGGGACTTTGGCGGGGAGACCCAGTACTTC. Translating gives CASTRDFGGETQYF.

This clone was seen many times. The chain employs TRBV27 and TRBJ1-5; maybe TRBD1 (6 bases). V shed 6 bases and J shed 3 bases, with 9 bases lying between them. The germline V gene has CDR1 MNHEY and CDR2 SMNVEV (reference sequence). This CDR3 spans 13 amino acids. CDR3 loop: CASSGQNNQPQHF. CDR3 nucleotides: TGTGCCAGCAGCGGACAGAACAATCAGCCCCAGCATTTT.

The chain has TRBV13 and TRBJ2-5, with 12 bases matching TRBD1. V lost 5 bases, J lost 5 bases, and 6 bases stayed unmatched. The CDR3 is 15 residues long. Per the germline V gene, CDR1 is PRHDT and CDR2 is FYEKMQ (reference sequence). The CDR3 region has the DNA TGTGCCAGCAGCCCAGGGACAGGGGGCATTGAGACCCAGTACTTC. Translating gives CASSPGTGGIETQYF.

The chain employs TRBV6-5 and TRBJ1-1; the match to TRBD1 covers 7 bases. The length of the CDR3 is 14 residues. Trimming at V came to 2 bases and at J to 7 bases, leaving 7 bases not matched to a gene. CDR1 and CDR2 from the germline V gene are MNHEY and SVGAGI. The chain's CDR3 is CASSYRSGGNEAFF. CDR3 in DNA: TGTGCCAGCAGTTACAGGTCAGGGGGGAATGAAGCTTTCTTT.

The chain is built from TRBV6-5 and TRBJ1-1, with a weak D call TRBD1 (5 bases). In germline, CDR1 is MNHEY, CDR2 SVGAGI. The V end lost 8 bases, the J end lost 4 bases, and 14 bases lay between the germline ends. The CDR3 extends over 13 amino acids. For the CDR3, the DNA is TGTGCCAGCGCGCGGGGCAGGGCCACTGAAGCTTTCTTT. Translation gives CASARGRATEAFF.

This chain joins TRBV27 and TRBJ2-5; 11 nucleotides align to TRBD2. This CDR3 is built from 15 residues. Germline loops: CDR1 MNHEY, CDR2 SMNVEV (reference sequence). Trimming took 4 bases from V and 3 from J; bases not matched to a gene: 4. The CDR3 sequence: CASSSPGLAEETQYF. DNA of the CDR3: TGTGCCAGCAGTTCCCCGGGACTAGCGGAAGAGACCCAGTACTTC.

The CDR3 nucleotides read TGTGCCAGCAGTTTAGGGGCGGGAGCGGGCGAGCAGTACTTC. Residues: CASSLGAGAGEQYF. This chain uses TRBV28 with TRBJ2-7, with 7 bases matching TRBD2. The V and J ends lost 2 bases and 6 bases, in that order; junction bases with no gene match: 7. The CDR3 extends over 14 amino acids. Looked up from germline, CDR1 is MDHEN and CDR2 is SYDVKM.

The chain uses TRBV7-2 and TRBJ1-3, with a weak D call TRBD1 (5 bases). The CDR3 is made up of 12 amino acids. V gave up 4 bases and J gave up 4 bases, with 5 bases separating them. Per the germline V gene, CDR1 is SGHTA and CDR2 is FQGNSA. CDR3 nucleotide sequence: TGTGCCAGCAGCTGGGGCGGAAACACCATATATTTT. Translating it yields CASSWGGNTIYF.

The chain employs TRBV6-5 and TRBJ2-7; 9 bases are a match to TRBD2. V was pared by 6 bases and J by 6 bases, with 9 bases of the junction left unmatched. The germline V gene has CDR1 MNHEY and CDR2 SVGAGI. The CDR3 length is 14 residues. The DNA for the CDR3 is TGTGCCAGCAGACCCAGCGGGGGGCCAAGCGAGCAGTACTTC. It is translated as CASRPSGGPSEQYF.

This clone is a singleton in its sample. The chain has TRBV7-2 and TRBJ2-1; TRBD1 aligns across 7 bases. V was pared by 5 bases and J by 3 bases, with 7 bases of the junction left unmatched. CDR1 SGHTA and CDR2 FQGNSA come from the germline V gene. This CDR3 spans 15 amino acids. This chain's CDR3 is CASSPTRTGYNEQFF. Written as DNA, the CDR3 is TGTGCCAGCAGCCCGACTCGGACAGGCTACAATGAGCAGTTCTTC.

The rearrangement joins TRBV13 to TRBJ2-3, with 10 bases matching TRBD1. Germline trimming cut 0 bases from V and 2 bases from J; bases unmatched to any gene: 5. This CDR3 is built from 17 residues. From germline, CDR1 is PRHDT and CDR2 FYEKMQ (reference sequence). The CDR3 nucleotides read TGTGCCAGCAGCTTAGGCCTGGGACAGGGGTTCACAGATACGCAGTATTTT. Translation: CASSLGLGQGFTDTQYF.